In this sample, the clone carrying this T cell receptor (beta chain) turned up a few times. The antigen is not known. This specimen comes from a study of T-cell memory formation after mild COVID-19. Study details: The TCR clusters were mostly specific to one donor.

Study results and caveats: Some clones that responded turned up in pre-infection memory, which suggests that cross-reactive memory joined in. Most CD4+ clones that shrank were in CM and EM, while CD8+ ones turned up in EMRA. CD4/CD8 balance characterized clones contracting day 15 to 85, and CD4+ skew characterized later expanders.

The V end was cut by 4 bases, the J end by 11 bases, with 12 bases between. The CDR3 has 12 residues. Germline lookup yields CDR1 SGHVS and CDR2 FNYEAQ. TCRdb analysed the 5' RACE reads with MiXCR anew, one entry per CDR3 protein. The sample consists of hundreds of thousands of distinct CDR3 sequences, roughly 21% of them appearing once. V is TRBV7-6 and J is TRBJ2-1; D possibly corresponds to TRBD1 (5 bases). This receptor was taken from an adult woman who had mild COVID-19 (a few samples of this study predate the infection). Cell type and time point are not known. Sequenced sample: PBMCs or a T cell subset sorted from them (not recorded which). The CDR3: CASSSLGDQQFF. The CDR3 nucleotides are TGTGCCAGCAGCTCGCTAGGGGATCAGCAGTTCTTC.